These T cell receptor beta chains were read from a single sample in a study of T cell responses to AZD1222 COVID-19 vaccine. Produced via immunoSEQ multiplex PCR; TCRdb's table is partial and in-frame only. The repertoire holds fewer than 300,000 clones, with roughly 93% as singletons. The sequencing used peripheral blood, collected on day 0 of AZD1222 vaccination. Receptors were obtained from an adult in good health. The CDR3 runs from the conserved cysteine through the conserved F or W. D genes are given only for firm matches. The size of a clone is reported for some rows only, either as once, few or many, or as a class for expanded clones.

size: -; J: TRBJ1-5; V: TRBV19; D: -; CDR3: CASSITGTSAPQHF; DNA: TGTGCCAGTAGTATAACCGGAACTAGTGCTCCCCAGCATTTT
size: -; J: TRBJ2-5; V: TRBV4-2; D: -; CDR3: CASSQGGREGETQYF; DNA: TGTGCCAGCAGCCAAGGCGGCAGGGAAGGAGAGACCCAGTACTTC
size: -; J: TRBJ2-3; V: TRBV15; D: -; CDR3: CATSGRFDTQYF; DNA: TGTGCCACCAGCGGTAGATTTGATACGCAGTATTTT
size: -; J: TRBJ2-7; V: TRBV5-1; D: TRBD1; CDR3: CASSLSGTGGGEQYF; DNA: TGCGCCAGCAGCTTGAGCGGGACAGGGGGCGGCGAGCAGTACTTC
size: -; J: TRBJ1-5; V: TRBV9; D: -; CDR3: CASSVGQWGQPQHF; DNA: TGTGCCAGCAGCGTAGGACAGTGGGGTCAGCCCCAGCATTTT
size: -; J: TRBJ2-2; V: TRBV5-6; D: -; CDR3: CASSLVTRQMNTGELFF; DNA: TGTGCCAGCAGCTTGGTTACGAGGCAGATGAACACCGGGGAGCTGTTTTTT
size: -; J: TRBJ1-1; V: TRBV2; D: -; CDR3: CASTPLGPGSTEAFF; DNA: TGTGCCAGCACCCCCCTTGGACCGGGAAGCACTGAAGCTTTCTTT
size: -; J: TRBJ2-1; V: TRBV11-3; D: -; CDR3: CASSLVGGAEQFF; DNA: TGTGCCAGCAGCCTGGTCGGCGGGGCCGAGCAGTTCTTC
size: -; J: TRBJ2-3; V: TRBV7-9; D: -; CDR3: CASSPPSTDTQYF; DNA: TGTGCCAGCAGCCCCCCAAGCACAGATACGCAGTATTTT
size: -; J: TRBJ2-7; V: TRBV6-5; D: TRBD1; CDR3: CASNPGTGGYEQYF; DNA: TGTGCCAGCAACCCCGGGACAGGGGGCTACGAGCAGTACTTC
size: -; J: TRBJ2-7; V: TRBV18; D: TRBD2; CDR3: CASSPPGLADTGEQYF; DNA: TGTGCCAGCTCACCACCGGGGCTAGCGGATACTGGCGAGCAGTACTTC
size: -; J: TRBJ1-6; V: TRBV28; D: -; CDR3: CASSSLYGTASSYNSPLHF; DNA: TGTGCCAGCAGTTCCCTCTATGGGACTGCGAGCTCCTATAATTCACCCCTCCACTTT
size: -; J: TRBJ1-1; V: TRBV6-5; D: TRBD1; CDR3: CASSYAGGIAEAFF; DNA: TGTGCCAGCAGTTACGCAGGGGGCATCGCTGAAGCTTTCTTT
size: -; J: TRBJ1-5; V: TRBV10-3; D: -; CDR3: CAISGGSGNQPQHF; DNA: TGTGCCATCAGTGGGGGGTCTGGCAATCAGCCCCAGCATTTT
size: -; J: TRBJ2-2; V: TRBV4-1; D: TRBD2; CDR3: CASGDTSGANTGELFF; DNA: TGCGCCAGCGGGGATACTAGCGGGGCGAACACCGGGGAGCTGTTTTTT
size: -; J: TRBJ2-1; V: TRBV24-1; D: TRBD2; CDR3: CATSDSSGTYNEQFF; DNA: TGTGCCACCAGTGATTCTAGCGGGACTTACAATGAGCAGTTCTTC
size: -; J: TRBJ1-2; V: TRBV21-1; D: -; CDR3: CASSLETGEDGYTF; DNA: TGTGCCAGCAGCTTAGAGACAGGGGAGGATGGCTACACCTTC
size: -; J: TRBJ2-1; V: TRBV27; D: -; CDR3: CASSLDYTSVEQFF; DNA: TGTGCCAGCAGCCTCGACTACACGTCAGTCGAGCAGTTCTTC
size: -; J: TRBJ2-3; V: TRBV28; D: -; CDR3: CAARVAGLDTQYF; DNA: TGTGCCGCCAGGGTTGCCGGCCTCGATACGCAGTATTTT
size: -; J: TRBJ1-5; V: TRBV5-8; D: -; CDR3: CASSLAASNQPQHF; DNA: TGTGCCAGCAGCTTGGCGGCAAGCAATCAGCCCCAGCATTTT
size: once; J: TRBJ1-2; V: TRBV9; D: -; CDR3: CASSVATNPEGGGGYTF; DNA: TGTGCCAGCAGCGTAGCCACCAACCCCGAAGGGGGAGGTGGCTACACCTTC
size: -; J: TRBJ2-1; V: TRBV2; D: TRBD2; CDR3: CASRRTSGRWSEQFF; DNA: TGTGCCAGCAGGAGGACTAGCGGGAGGTGGAGTGAGCAGTTCTTC
size: -; J: TRBJ2-7; V: TRBV6-5; D: TRBD2; CDR3: CASSSRGVHEQYF; DNA: TGTGCCAGCAGCTCTCGGGGGGTCCACGAGCAGTACTTC
size: -; J: TRBJ2-5; V: TRBV6-1; D: TRBD2; CDR3: CASSEVWGLAGRETQYF; DNA: TGTGCCAGCAGTGAAGTTTGGGGACTAGCGGGTCGAGAGACCCAGTACTTC
size: -; J: TRBJ1-5; V: TRBV28; D: -; CDR3: CASRGKQGGNQPQHF; DNA: TGTGCCAGCAGGGGTAAACAGGGAGGCAATCAGCCCCAGCATTTT